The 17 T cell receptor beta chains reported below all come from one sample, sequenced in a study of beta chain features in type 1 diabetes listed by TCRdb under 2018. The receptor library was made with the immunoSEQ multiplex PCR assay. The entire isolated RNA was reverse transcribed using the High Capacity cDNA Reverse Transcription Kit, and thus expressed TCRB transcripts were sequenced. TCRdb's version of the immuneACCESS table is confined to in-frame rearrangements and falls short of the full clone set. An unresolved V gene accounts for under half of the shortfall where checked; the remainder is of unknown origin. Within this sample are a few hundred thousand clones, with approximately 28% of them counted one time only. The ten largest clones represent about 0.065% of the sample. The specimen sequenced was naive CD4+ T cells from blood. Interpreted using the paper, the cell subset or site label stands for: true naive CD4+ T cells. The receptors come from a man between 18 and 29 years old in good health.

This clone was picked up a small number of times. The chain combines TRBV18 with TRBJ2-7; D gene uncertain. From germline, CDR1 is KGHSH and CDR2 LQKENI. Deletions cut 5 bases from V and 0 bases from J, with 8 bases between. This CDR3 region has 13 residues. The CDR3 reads CASSTADSYEQYF. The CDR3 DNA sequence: TGTGCCAGCTCAACCGCGGACTCCTACGAGCAGTACTTC.

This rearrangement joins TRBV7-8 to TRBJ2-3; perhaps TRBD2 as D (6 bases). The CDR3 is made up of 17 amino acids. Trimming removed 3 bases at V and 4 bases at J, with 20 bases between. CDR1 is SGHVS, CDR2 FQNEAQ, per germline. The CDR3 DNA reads TGTGCCAGCAGCTTTCTTGGAGGGCTCCACCCCGCAGATACGCAGTATTTT. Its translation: CASSFLGGLHPADTQYF.

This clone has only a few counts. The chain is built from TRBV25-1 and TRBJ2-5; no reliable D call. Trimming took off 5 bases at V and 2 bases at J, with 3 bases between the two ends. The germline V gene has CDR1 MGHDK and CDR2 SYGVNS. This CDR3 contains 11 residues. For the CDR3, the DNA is TGTGCCAGCAGTAGTCAAGAGACCCAGTACTTC. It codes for CASSSQETQYF.

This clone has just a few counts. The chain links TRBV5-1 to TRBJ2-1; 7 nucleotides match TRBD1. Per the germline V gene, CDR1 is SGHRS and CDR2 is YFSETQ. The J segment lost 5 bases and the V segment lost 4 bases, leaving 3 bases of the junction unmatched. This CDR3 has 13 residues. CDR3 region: CASSPGQDNEQFF. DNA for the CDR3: TGCGCCAGCAGCCCAGGACAGGACAATGAGCAGTTCTTC. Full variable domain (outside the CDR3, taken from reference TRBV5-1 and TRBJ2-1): KAGVTQTPRYLIKTRGQQVTLSCSPISGHRSVSWYQQTPGQGLQFLFEYFSETQRNKGNFPGRFSGRQFSNSRSEMNVSTLELGDSALYLCASSPGQDNEQFFGPGTRLTVL.

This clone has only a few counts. DNA of the CDR3: TGTGCCTGGAGTTCCTTAGCCCCGAGCTCCTACAATGAGCAGTTCTTC. It yields the protein CAWSSLAPSSYNEQFF. The rearrangement uses TRBV30 and TRBJ2-1; D gene ambiguous. The germline gives CDR1 GTSNPN, CDR2 SVGIG (reference sequence). The ends were cut back, 2 bases at V and 0 bases at J, with 14 bases in the middle. CDR3 length: 16 amino acids.

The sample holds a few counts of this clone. CDR3 amino acids: CASTKDTYNEQFF. The CDR3 DNA reads as TGCGCCAGCACGAAAGATACCTACAATGAGCAGTTCTTC. This chain connects TRBV5-1 to TRBJ2-1; no reliable D call. Trimming left V 6 bases short and J 2 bases short, with 9 bases between. CDR3 length: 13 amino acids. In germline, CDR1 is SGHRS, CDR2 YFSETQ. The variable domain in full, with the rest retrieved from reference TRBV5-1 and TRBJ2-1, is KAGVTQTPRYLIKTRGQQVTLSCSPISGHRSVSWYQQTPGQGLQFLFEYFSETQRNKGNFPGRFSGRQFSNSRSEMNVSTLELGDSALYLCASTKDTYNEQFFGPGTRLTVL.

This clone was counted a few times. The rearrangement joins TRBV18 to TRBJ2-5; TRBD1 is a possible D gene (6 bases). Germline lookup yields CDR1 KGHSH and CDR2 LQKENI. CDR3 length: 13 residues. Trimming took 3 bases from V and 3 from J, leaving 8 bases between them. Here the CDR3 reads CASSPWTEETQYF. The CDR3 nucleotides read TGTGCCAGCTCACCGTGGACAGAAGAGACCCAGTACTTC.

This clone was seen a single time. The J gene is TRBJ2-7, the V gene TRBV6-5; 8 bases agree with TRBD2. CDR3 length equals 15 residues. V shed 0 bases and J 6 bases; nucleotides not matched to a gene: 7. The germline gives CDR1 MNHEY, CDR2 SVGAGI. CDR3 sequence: CASSYSSREGFEQYF. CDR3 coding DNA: TGTGCCAGCAGTTACTCGAGTCGGGAGGGATTCGAGCAGTACTTC.

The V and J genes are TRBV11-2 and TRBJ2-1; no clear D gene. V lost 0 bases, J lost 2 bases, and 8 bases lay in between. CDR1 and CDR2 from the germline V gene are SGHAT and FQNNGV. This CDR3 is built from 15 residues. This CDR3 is CASSLDLDAYNEQFF. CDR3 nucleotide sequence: TGTGCCAGCAGCTTAGATTTGGATGCCTACAATGAGCAGTTCTTC.

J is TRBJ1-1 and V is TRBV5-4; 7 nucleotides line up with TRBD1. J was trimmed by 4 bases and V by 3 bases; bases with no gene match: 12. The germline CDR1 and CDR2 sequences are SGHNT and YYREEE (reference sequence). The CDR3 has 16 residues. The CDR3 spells CASSSPASGGITEAFF. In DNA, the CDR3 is TGTGCCAGCAGCTCTCCGGCCTCAGGGGGGATCACTGAAGCTTTCTTT. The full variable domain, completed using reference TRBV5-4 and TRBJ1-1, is ETGVTQSPTHLIKTRGQQVTLRCSSQSGHNTVSWYQQALGQGPQFIFQYYREEENGRGNFPPRFSGLQFPNYSSELNVNALELDDSALYLCASSSPASGGITEAFFGQGTRLTVV.

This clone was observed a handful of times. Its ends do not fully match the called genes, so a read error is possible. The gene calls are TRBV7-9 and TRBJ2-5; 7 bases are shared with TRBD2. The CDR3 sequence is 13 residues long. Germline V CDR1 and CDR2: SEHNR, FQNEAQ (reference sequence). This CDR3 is CASSFEDRDYAHF. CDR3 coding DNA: TGTGCCAGCAGCTTCGAAGACCGGGACTACGCGCACTTC.

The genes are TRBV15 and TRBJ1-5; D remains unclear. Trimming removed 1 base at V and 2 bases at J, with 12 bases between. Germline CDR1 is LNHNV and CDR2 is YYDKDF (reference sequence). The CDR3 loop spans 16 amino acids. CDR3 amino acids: CATSRVEGTGNQPQHF. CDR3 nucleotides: TGTGCCACCAGCAGAGTCGAAGGAACGGGCAATCAGCCCCAGCATTTT.

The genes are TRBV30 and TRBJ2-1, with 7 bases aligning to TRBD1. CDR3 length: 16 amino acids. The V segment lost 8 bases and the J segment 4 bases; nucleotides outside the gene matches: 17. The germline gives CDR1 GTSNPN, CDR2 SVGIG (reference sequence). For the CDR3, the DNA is TGTGCCCGCGGCATACGTCGGGACAGTTATTACAATGAGCAGTTCTTC. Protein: CARGIRRDSYYNEQFF.

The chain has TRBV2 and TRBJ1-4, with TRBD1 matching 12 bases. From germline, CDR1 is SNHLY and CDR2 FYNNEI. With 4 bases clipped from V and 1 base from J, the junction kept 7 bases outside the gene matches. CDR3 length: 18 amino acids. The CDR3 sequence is CASSAGTGGFGTNEKLFF. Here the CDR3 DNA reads TGTGCCAGCAGTGCCGGGACAGGGGGCTTTGGAACTAATGAAAAACTGTTTTTT. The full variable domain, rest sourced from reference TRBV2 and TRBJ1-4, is EPEVTQTPSHQVTQMGQEVILRCVPISNHLYFYWYRQILGQKVEFLVSFYNNEISEKSEIFDDQFSVERPDGSNFTLKIRSTKLEDSAMYFCASSAGTGGFGTNEKLFFGSGTQLSVL.

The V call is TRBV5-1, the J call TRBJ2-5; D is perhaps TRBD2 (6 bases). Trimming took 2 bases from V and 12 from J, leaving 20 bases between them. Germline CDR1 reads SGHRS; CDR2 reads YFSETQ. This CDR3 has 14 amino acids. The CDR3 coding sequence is TGCGCCAGCAGCTTACAATCGACGGGCTCGGGGGAGTACTTC. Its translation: CASSLQSTGSGEYF.

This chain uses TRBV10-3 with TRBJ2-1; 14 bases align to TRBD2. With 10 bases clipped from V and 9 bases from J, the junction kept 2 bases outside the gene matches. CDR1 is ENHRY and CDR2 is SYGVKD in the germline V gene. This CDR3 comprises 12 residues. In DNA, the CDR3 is TGTGCCACGGGACTAGCGGGAGCTGAGCAGTTCTTC. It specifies CATGLAGAEQFF.

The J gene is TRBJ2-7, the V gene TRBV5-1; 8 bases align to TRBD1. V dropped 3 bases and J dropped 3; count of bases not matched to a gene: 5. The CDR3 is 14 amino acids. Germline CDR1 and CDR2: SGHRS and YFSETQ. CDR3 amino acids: CASSSPTGVYEQYF. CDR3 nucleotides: TGCGCCAGCAGCTCTCCGACAGGGGTCTACGAGCAGTACTTC.